This TCR beta chain was found in a study of blood T cell repertoires in COVID-19. Overall study context: The United States, Italy and Spain provided the acute and convalescent COVID-19 samples. PBMCs, B-cell-depleted T cells, or T cells were the source of the cDNA or gDNA that made up the material.

The data were produced by immunoSEQ multiplex PCR, yet TCRdb's version contains in-frame clones alone and is incomplete. The repertoire consists of some 320,000 clones, with roughly 85% occurring once and the leading ten covering around 1.9%. Participants were aged 18 to 89 years, lived in some 23 US areas, and enrolled virtually. Up to 2 weeks before entering the study, exposed participants had met a COVID-19 case. The source of this sequence is a young woman who had been exposed to COVID-19. Sequences were obtained from PBMCs or T cells enriched from blood (not recorded which).

This CDR3 reads CATSRQTNQPQHF. As DNA, the CDR3 is TGTGCCACCAGCCGACAGACAAATCAGCCCCAGCATTTT. This chain joins TRBV24-1 and TRBJ1-5; TRBD1 might be the D (5 bases). V lost 7 bases, J lost 4 bases, and 10 bases lay in between. CDR3 size: 13 residues. CDR1 and CDR2 from the germline V gene are KGHDR and SFDVKD.